The present TCR beta chain was sequenced within a study of blood T cell repertoires in COVID-19. Study background: Collection of acute and convalescent COVID-19 samples took place in the United States, Italy and Spain.

Trimming removed 1 base from V and 12 bases from J; junction bases left unmatched: 15. The germline V gene encodes CDR1 LGHNA and CDR2 YSLEER. The CDR3 sequence is 16 residues long. Participant-reported clinical history was the basis for cohort assignment. Produced via immunoSEQ multiplex PCR; TCRdb's table is partial and in-frame only. The repertoire holds hundreds of thousands of clones, with roughly 87% as singletons. This clone has more than one count but fewer than ten. The sequence was collected from a woman aged 25 to 45 who had recovered from COVID-19. Source material: PBMCs or T cells enriched from blood (not recorded which). J is TRBJ2-1 and V is TRBV4-3; 7 positions agree with TRBD1. CDR3 amino acids: CASSQVTGPHQPPQFF. CDR3 DNA sequence: TGCGCCAGCAGCCAAGTGACAGGGCCCCACCAACCCCCGCAGTTCTTC.